This is a list of T cell receptor beta chains from one sample in a study of T cell repertoires in cytomegalovirus infection. TCRdb re-analysed the reads in MiXCR, keeping a single row per CDR3 protein. Of a few hundred thousand distinct CDR3 sequences listed, about a quarter are singletons. Source material: PBMCs. These receptors were collected from a human donor in good health (CMV status not recorded). Some clones in this sample may be carry-over from other donors' samples. The CDR3 runs from the conserved cysteine through the conserved F or W. The D gene is left open where the match is weak. For some rows the clone size is stated as once, few or many, or as a class when expanded; others skip it.

TRBV7-2	few	.	TRBJ1-5	TGTGCCAGCAGCTTAACTACGGGGAGCAATCAGCCCCAGCATTTT	CASSLTTGSNQPQHF
TRBV14	.	.	TRBJ2-7	TGTGCCAGCAGCCAAGAAGCGAGCGGGCTCTACGAGCAGTACTTC	CASSQEASGLYEQYF
TRBV7-2	few	TRBD2	TRBJ2-1	TGTGCCAGCAGCCGGCCGGGACTAAGGGGCAATGAGCAGTTCTTC	CASSRPGLRGNEQFF
TRBV5-6	.	.	TRBJ2-2	TGTGCCAGCAGCCAAGACCCGGGTTCGCGATACACCGGGGAGCTGTTTTTT	CASSQDPGSRYTGELFF
TRBV6-2/TRBV6-3	many	.	TRBJ1-2	TGTGCCAGCAGGGCTGATAGGAGCTTTTCGGATGGCTACACCTTC	CASRADRSFSDGYTF
TRBV3-1	.	TRBD2	TRBJ2-1	TGTGCCAGCAGCCAGGGGTGGGAGGGGTACAATGAGCAGTTCTTC	CASSQGWEGYNEQFF
TRBV6-2/TRBV6-3	.	TRBD2	TRBJ2-5	TGTGCCACCGCGCTAGCGGGAGGACTCCAAGAGACCCAGTACTTC	CATALAGGLQETQYF
TRBV19	few	TRBD1	TRBJ1-5	TGTGCCAGTAGTTCGACAGGGATAACTCATCAGCCCCAGCATTTT	CASSSTGITHQPQHF
TRBV28	.	TRBD1	TRBJ2-7	TGTGCCAGCAGAGCCGGGACAGGGTCTTCCTTC	CASRAGTGSSF
TRBV11-1	.	TRBD2	TRBJ2-2	TGTGCCAGCAGCCAACGACTAGCGGTGGCCACCGGGGAGCTGTTTTTT	CASSQRLAVATGELFF
TRBV7-6	many	.	TRBJ1-1	TGTGCCAGCAGCTTAGGTCCCTACGGGGCGACTGAAGCTTTCTTT	CASSLGPYGATEAFF
TRBV12-3/TRBV12-4	.	TRBD2	TRBJ2-3	TGTGCCACCAAATCATCGTTAGCGGGGAACACAGATACGCAGTATTTT	CATKSSLAGNTDTQYF
TRBV11-3	.	.	TRBJ2-3	TGTGCCAGCAGCTTAGGGGGCCAGATCAATCAAGATACGCAGTATTTT	CASSLGGQINQDTQYF